Presented here are 27 T cell receptor beta chains from one specimen sequenced in a study of CD8+CD57+ T cells in acquired aplastic anemia. According to the study, genomic DNA was the template for TCR beta VDJ and CDR3 profiling. TCRdb re-analysed the reads in MiXCR, keeping a single row per CDR3 protein. The sample has fewer than 250,000 distinct CDR3 sequences, 40% to 50% seen once. Patients chosen for sequencing had shown CD8+CD57+ cell expansion by flow cytometry. Sequences were obtained from sorted CD4+, CD8+, or CD8+CD57+ T cells (not recorded which) from PBMCs. The source of these receptors is a human donor with aplastic anemia.

The sample holds one count of this clonotype. This CDR3 is CSVEGLMNTEAFF. The CDR3 bases are TGCAGCGTTGAGGGGTTAATGAACACTGAAGCTTTCTTT. This rearrangement joins TRBV29-1 to TRBJ1-1; the D is unclear. The CDR3 has 13 amino acids. Germline CDR1 SQVTM, CDR2 ANQGSEA. V lost 3 bases and J 0 bases, leaving 8 bases between the germline ends.

There are many counts of this clonotype. The gene calls are TRBV9 and TRBJ2-1; perhaps TRBD2 as D (5 bases). V was pared by 3 bases and J by 8 bases, with 15 bases between. Germline-derived CDR1 and CDR2 are SGDLS and YYNGEE. The CDR3 is made up of 14 amino acids. The CDR3 DNA reads TGTGCCAGCAGCGCCGAGGTGGAGGAGGATGAGCAGTTCTTC. Translating gives CASSAEVEEDEQFF.

This clonotype was observed at least ten times. This rearrangement joins TRBV11-2 to TRBJ2-7; D uncertain. Trimming cost V 1 base and J 3 bases, with 7 bases left between them. This CDR3 region has 13 residues. CDR1 and CDR2 (germline): SGHAT, FQNNGV. CDR3 nucleotide sequence: TGTGCCAGCAGCTTAGGGCAGGACTACGAGCAGTACTTC. It yields the protein CASSLGQDYEQYF.

V gene TRBV25-1 combines with J gene TRBJ2-7, with D possibly being TRBD1 (6 bases). CDR1 is MGHDK, CDR2 SYGVNS, per germline. Trimming removed 6 bases from V and 5 bases from J, with 11 bases in between. The CDR3 covers 12 residues. In nucleotides, the CDR3 is TGTGCCAGCAGCCTGGGGGCGAACGAGCAGTACTTC. Its translation: CASSLGANEQYF.

The gene calls are TRBV25-1 and TRBJ1-2; 8 nucleotides line up with TRBD1. CDR3 length equals 13 residues. Per germline, CDR1 MGHDK and CDR2 SYGVNS. Trimming removed 6 bases from V and 1 base from J; junction bases left unmatched: 1. The DNA of the CDR3 is TGTGCCAGCAGGGGACAGGATAACTATGGCTACACCTTC. This encodes CASRGQDNYGYTF.

This clonotype was recorded at least ten times. The chain couples TRBV3-1 to TRBJ2-7; 10 bases are shared with TRBD2. The CDR3 sequence is 15 residues long. Germline V CDR1 and CDR2: LGHDT, YNNKEL (reference sequence). The V gene end was trimmed by 0 bases and the J gene end by 6 bases; junction bases not matched to a gene: 5. The CDR3 here is CASSQDSGRNGEQYF. The DNA for the CDR3 is TGTGCCAGCAGCCAAGATAGCGGGAGGAACGGCGAGCAGTACTTC.

V usage is TRBV5-1 and J usage is TRBJ2-7; tentative D call: TRBD1 (6 bases). This CDR3 is built from 13 residues. V dropped 6 bases and J dropped 3 bases, with 13 bases sitting between them. The germline V gene encodes CDR1 SGHRS and CDR2 YFSETQ. The CDR3 DNA reads TGCGCCAGCACAGATCAGGGGTTCTACGAGCAGTACTTC. It specifies CASTDQGFYEQYF.

At least ten counts were recorded for this clonotype. The rearrangement joins TRBV11-2 to TRBJ1-2; a possible D gene is TRBD1 (5 bases). Germline V gene lookup returns CDR1 SGHAT and CDR2 FQNNGV. The CDR3 length is 14 residues. The V gene lost 1 base and the J gene lost 5 bases, with 11 bases spanning the gap. The CDR3 sequence: CASSLGGAGYGYTF. In nucleotides, the CDR3 is TGTGCCAGCAGCTTAGGGGGCGCAGGGTATGGCTACACCTTC.

This chain joins TRBV29-1 and TRBJ2-3; D might be TRBD1 (6 bases). The CDR3 contains 14 residues. The germline gives CDR1 SQVTM, CDR2 ANQGSEA. V lost 5 bases to trimming and J lost 6 bases, with 18 bases between them. In DNA, the CDR3 is TGCAGCGTTATCCGGGACATTATTTCGGATACGCAGTATTTT. It encodes CSVIRDIISDTQYF.

This clonotype was recorded at least ten times. This chain joins TRBV20-1 and TRBJ2-7, with 7 positions matching TRBD2. V dropped 5 bases and J dropped 0; count of bases not matched to a gene: 7. The CDR3 is 14 amino acids. Germline loops: CDR1 DFQATT, CDR2 SNEGSKA (reference sequence). DNA of the CDR3: TGCAGTGCTTCTAGCGGAGAGAACTCCTACGAGCAGTACTTC. Encoded protein: CSASSGENSYEQYF.

This clonotype was seen only once. This sequence joins TRBV20-1 and TRBJ1-2; D gene uncertain. CDR3 length: 11 amino acids. The V and J ends lost 6 bases and 3 bases respectively, with 8 bases between them. Germline V gene lookup returns CDR1 DFQATT and CDR2 SNEGSKA (reference sequence). DNA of the CDR3: TGCAGTGCCGCGGCAGACTATGGCTACACCTTC. Its protein product is CSAAADYGYTF.

The chain couples TRBV2 to TRBJ2-6; D remains unclear. Per germline, CDR1 SNHLY and CDR2 FYNNEI. V lost 3 bases and J 0 bases, leaving 6 bases between the germline ends. The CDR3 consists of 15 residues. As DNA, the CDR3 is TGTGCCAGCAGTGACTCGAGCTCTGGGGCCAACGTCCTGACTTTC. It encodes CASSDSSSGANVLTF.

Ten or more counts support this clonotype. The J gene is TRBJ2-1, the V gene TRBV7-8; 15 nucleotides align to TRBD2. CDR3 length equals 18 residues. CDR1 and CDR2 (germline): SGHVS, FQNEAQ. The J segment lost 9 bases and the V segment lost 5 bases, leaving 14 bases of the junction unmatched. CDR3 protein: CASSRGTSGRKDIGEQFF. CDR3 DNA sequence: TGTGCCAGCAGCCGCGGGACTAGCGGGAGGAAGGATATAGGTGAGCAGTTCTTC.

This clonotype was seen ten or more times. The chain recombines TRBV20-1 with TRBJ2-5, with unresolved D. This CDR3 is built from 16 residues. Trimming left V 3 bases short and J 7 bases short, with 24 bases between. Germline V gene sequence: CDR1 DFQATT, CDR2 SNEGSKA (reference sequence). CDR3 residues: CSASQPPRVGYGTQYF. The DNA for the CDR3 is TGCAGTGCTAGTCAACCCCCGAGAGTGGGGTACGGGACCCAGTACTTC.

Notes on this clonotype: This could be a read error, since a much larger clone is one nucleotide away. This CDR3 fails to terminate in the conserved phenylalanine or tryptophan, so it likely reflects a read error. The CDR3 spells CASKGPGTSYEQYL. In DNA, the CDR3 is TGTGCCAGTAAGGGCCCGGGGACATCCTACGAGCAGTACCTC. V is TRBV28 and J is TRBJ2-7; TRBD1 is a possible D gene (6 bases). V lost 9 bases and J lost 1, with 16 bases in between. Germline V CDR1 and CDR2: MDHEN, SYDVKM. The CDR3 length is 14 residues.

This chain joins TRBV20-1 and TRBJ2-1, with D uncertain. The V gene's germline CDR1 is DFQATT and CDR2 SNEGSKA (reference sequence). V lost 6 bases to trimming and J lost 0 bases, with 21 bases between them. The CDR3 is made up of 17 amino acids. The CDR3 loop reads CSASTPSATTSYNEQFF. CDR3 DNA sequence: TGCAGTGCCAGTACCCCATCAGCCACGACCTCCTACAATGAGCAGTTCTTC.

The chain uses TRBV7-3 and TRBJ1-4; D is ambiguous. Germline values: CDR1 SGHTA, CDR2 FQGTGA. The CDR3 spans 14 residues. V was cut by 2 bases and J by 7 bases, with 11 bases left in between. The CDR3: CASSLAYGSEKLFF. CDR3 coding DNA: TGTGCCAGCAGCTTAGCGTACGGGAGTGAAAAACTGTTTTTT.

The chain couples TRBV20-1 to TRBJ2-7, with 14 nucleotides matching TRBD2. The CDR3 has 18 amino acids. The V gene's germline CDR1 is DFQATT and CDR2 SNEGSKA (reference sequence). V shed 0 bases and J 4 bases; nucleotides not matched to a gene: 11. CDR3 residues: CSARDPSTSGRVGYEQYF. DNA of the CDR3: TGCAGTGCTAGAGACCCCTCGACTAGCGGGAGGGTCGGGTACGAGCAGTACTTC.

The rearrangement joins TRBV14 to TRBJ2-1; 9 nucleotides match TRBD2. This CDR3 is 16 amino acids long. V trimming: 4 bases; J trimming: 6 bases; junction bases outside the gene matches: 10. Germline V gives CDR1 SGHDN, CDR2 FVKESK. CDR3: CASSLRGGGGSNEQFF. DNA of the CDR3: TGTGCCAGCAGCCTGCGGGGGGGGGGAGGTAGCAATGAGCAGTTCTTC.

This sequence joins TRBV13 and TRBJ1-2, with 9 bases identical to TRBD1. With 3 bases clipped from V and 3 bases from J, the junction kept 8 bases outside the gene matches. This CDR3 is built from 16 residues. Germline V gene data show CDR1 as PRHDT and CDR2 as FYEKMQ (reference sequence). CDR3: CASSFLDRGGDYGYTF. The DNA of the CDR3 is TGTGCCAGCAGCTTTCTGGACAGGGGAGGGGACTATGGCTACACCTTC.

This clonotype has just a few counts. This sequence joins TRBV10-3 and TRBJ2-3, with 11 bases that match TRBD2. Per germline, CDR1 ENHRY and CDR2 SYGVKD. This CDR3 contains 16 residues. The J segment lost 0 bases and the V segment lost 8 bases, leaving 7 bases of the junction unmatched. The CDR3 sequence is CAIATSGGLSTDTQYF. The CDR3 DNA follows: TGTGCCATCGCTACTAGCGGGGGCCTCAGCACAGATACGCAGTATTTT.

The V and J genes are TRBV7-2 and TRBJ1-1; a possible D gene is TRBD1 (6 bases). Trimming cost V 2 bases and J 5 bases, with 12 bases left between them. This CDR3 has 14 residues. The V gene's germline CDR1 is SGHTA and CDR2 FQGNSA. CDR3 in DNA: TGTGCCAGCAGCTTATCTACAGGGATGACTGAAGCTTTCTTT. Translation: CASSLSTGMTEAFF.

The chain recombines TRBV24-1 with TRBJ1-1; D ambiguous. This CDR3 has 12 residues. The germline gives CDR1 KGHDR, CDR2 SFDVKD. V was shortened by 4 bases and J by 3 bases, with 5 bases between the two germline ends. The CDR3 DNA sequence: TGTGCCACCAGTGAAGGAGACACTGAAGCTTTCTTT. As protein: CATSEGDTEAFF.

About this clonotype: A read error may account for a junction end that differs from germline. This chain links TRBV5-1 with TRBJ2-1, with no clear D. The CDR3 sequence is 14 residues long. In germline, CDR1 is SGHRS, CDR2 YFSETQ. The CDR3 sequence is CASSSHPSYNEQFF. In DNA form, the CDR3 reads TGTGCCAGCAGCTCCCATCCTAGCTACAATGAGCAGTTCTTC.

In this sample, this clonotype turned up once. The genes are TRBV7-9 and TRBJ1-1; D not certain. V was clipped by 10 bases and J by 3 bases, with 6 bases between them. Germline CDR1 and CDR2: SEHNR and FQNEAQ (reference sequence). CDR3 length: 10 amino acids. The CDR3 sequence: CANTDTEAFF. CDR3 bases: TGTGCCAACACAGACACTGAAGCTTTCTTT.

In regard to this clonotype: A junction end diverges from the germline sequence, so it may reflect a read error. The V gene is TRBV10-3, the J gene TRBJ2-3; unclear D gene. CDR1 is ENHRY and CDR2 is SYGVKD in the germline V gene. The length of the CDR3 is 12 residues. The CDR3 spells CASSRGSDTQYF. CDR3 coding DNA: TGTGCCAGCAGTCGAGGAAGCGATACGCAGTATTTT.

A word on this clonotype: A single base separates this from a much larger clone, so it may be a read error. The CDR3 loop is CASSVAESGTSTSYNSPLHF. CDR3 bases: TGTGCCAGCAGCGTAGCCGAATCCGGGACATCTACCTCCTATAATTCACCCCTCCACTTT. The rearrangement links TRBV9 to TRBJ1-6; D is possibly TRBD1 (6 bases). The germline V and J ends were trimmed by 0 bases and 0 bases, with 19 bases remaining between them. Germline V gives CDR1 SGDLS, CDR2 YYNGEE. This CDR3 is 20 amino acids long.